The clone carrying this TCR beta chain was observed many times. The antigen is undetermined. The data belong to a study of early T cells in non-severe SARS-CoV-2 infection. In the study overall: The sequenced material was bulk RNA from unsorted whole blood, and its chains were unpaired. Study results and caveats: VDJdb matching skewed toward anti-spike CD8 responses, missing private and CD4 specificities.

Each cDNA molecule carried a unique molecular identifier. Using its own MiXCR run on the 5' RACE reads, TCRdb lists one record per CDR3 protein. Among around 80,000 distinct CDR3 sequences listed, 11% were seen once. The CDR3 spans 14 residues. The ends lost 8 bases at V and 4 bases at J; junction bases unmatched: 3. The germline gives CDR1 SGHVS, CDR2 FQNEAQ. Sequencing used whole blood, obtained at baseline. The sequence came from an adult who was a healthcare worker with PCR-confirmed SARS-CoV-2 infection or an uninfected control (not recorded which). This chain uses TRBV7-8 with TRBJ2-2; 11 bases line up with TRBD1. The CDR3 here is CASRGTGGTGELFF. The DNA of the CDR3 is TGTGCCAGCCGAGGGACAGGGGGCACCGGGGAGCTGTTTTTT.